This T cell receptor beta chain was identified in a study of T cells expressing NK-cell markers. One entry per CDR3 protein, without DNA, is what TCRdb gives after re-calling the 5' RACE reads. The sample includes over 150,000 distinct CDR3 sequences. The CDR3 spans 11 residues. Germline V gene sequence: CDR1 DFQATT, CDR2 SNEGSKA (reference sequence). The V call is TRBV20-1, the J call TRBJ1-1. This TCR was recovered from a man aged 18 to 69 in good health. Sequencing was carried out using blood T cells: a sorted CD56 or NKG2C T cell subset, CD4+ or CD8+ T cells, or bulk PBMC T cells (not recorded which). The CDR3 spells CSASVGTEAFF.